Each of the 9 T cell receptor beta chains below was sequenced from the same sample in a study of human T cells and chemical hapten exposure. TCRdb used MiXCR to reprocess the RACE reads, holding one entry per CDR3 protein. The repertoire holds roughly 97,000 distinct CDR3 sequences, with 25% to 35% as singletons. Time point specified: patch test 3, about 24 weeks after DPC sensitization. Noted treatment: therapeutic diphenylcyclopropenone sensitization with weekly scalp DPC. The specimen comprised whole blood, sampled in connection with sensitization to the hapten diphenylcyclopropenone (DPC). The receptors stem from a man aged 40-49 years with alopecia areata. Some clones in this sample may be carry-over from other donors' samples.

The chain is built from TRBV4-2 and TRBJ2-7; 10 positions match TRBD1. The V and J ends lost 1 base and 2 bases, in that order; junction bases with no gene match: 2. CDR1 and CDR2 from the germline V gene are LGHNA and YNFKEQ. The CDR3 length is 15 residues. CDR3 in DNA: TGTGCCAGCAGCCAAGGGGGACAGGGGACCTACGAGCAGTACTTC. The encoded protein is CASSQGGQGTYEQYF.

The chain recombines TRBV6-2 or TRBV6-3 with TRBJ2-7, with 10 bases lining up with TRBD1. This CDR3 has 15 amino acids. Germline V lookup: CDR1 MNHEY, CDR2 SVGEGT. V shed 7 bases, J shed 3 bases, and the junction held 9 bases outside the gene matches. CDR3 nucleotide sequence: TGTGCCAGCAAACCTTCCGGACAGGGGGTCTACGAGCAGTACTTC. Amino acids: CASKPSGQGVYEQYF.

A few counts support this clonotype. The chain employs TRBV2 and TRBJ2-7, with D possibly being TRBD1 (5 bases). V was clipped by 3 bases and J by 2 bases, with 14 bases between them. The CDR3 length is 15 residues. Per the germline V gene, CDR1 is SNHLY and CDR2 is FYNNEI. The CDR3 nucleotides read TGTGCCAGCAGTGATTCTATAGGGGCCACCTACGAGCAGTACTTC. Its protein is CASSDSIGATYEQYF.

The chain uses TRBV6-6 and TRBJ2-3; possible D gene TRBD2, 7 bases. The germline V gene has CDR1 MNHNY and CDR2 SVGAGI (reference sequence). The CDR3 spans 14 residues. Trimming stripped 5 bases from V and 1 base from J, with 10 bases between. Here the CDR3 reads CASSRGGGTDTQYF. DNA for the CDR3: TGTGCCAGCAGTCGCGGGGGCGGCACAGATACGCAGTATTTT.

This clonotype has more than one count but fewer than ten. The chain couples TRBV7-2 to TRBJ2-4, with 9 nucleotides matching TRBD1. CDR1 is SGHTA and CDR2 is FQGNSA in the germline V gene. Unmatched junction bases numbered 5, after V lost 8 bases and J lost 6 bases. The CDR3 totals 13 residues. CDR3: CASGGQGLNIQYF. DNA of the CDR3: TGTGCCAGCGGAGGACAGGGGTTAAACATTCAGTACTTC.

This clonotype was seen only a few times. The rearrangement uses TRBV27 and TRBJ2-2; TRBD2 agrees at 11 bases. Germline V gives CDR1 MNHEY, CDR2 SMNVEV (reference sequence). The V gene end was trimmed by 5 bases and the J gene end by 2 bases; junction bases not matched to a gene: 4. This CDR3 contains 16 residues. The CDR3 sequence: CASSSSGRVNTGELFF. DNA for the CDR3: TGTGCCAGCAGTAGTAGCGGGAGGGTTAACACCGGGGAGCTGTTTTTT.

J is TRBJ2-3 and V is TRBV24-1; D unclear. Germline V CDR1 and CDR2: KGHDR, SFDVKD. The V gene lost 1 base and the J gene lost 0 bases, with 10 bases spanning the gap. This CDR3 region has 16 residues. The CDR3 DNA follows: TGTGCCACCAGTGATTTCATCCCCGACAGCACAGATACGCAGTATTTT. Translation: CATSDFIPDSTDTQYF.

V and J are TRBV29-1 and TRBJ1-5; 10 bases agree with TRBD1. Trimming at V came to 7 bases and at J to 6 bases, leaving 6 bases not matched to a gene. The CDR3 runs to 13 residues. Germline-derived CDR1 and CDR2 are SQVTM and ANQGSEA. CDR3 region: CSAGDRGLQPQHF. CDR3 coding DNA: TGCAGCGCGGGGGACAGGGGTCTTCAGCCCCAGCATTTT.

The chain carries TRBV7-9 and TRBJ2-1; a weak D match, TRBD2 (6 bases). The CDR3 loop spans 12 amino acids. Trimming left V 0 bases short and J 15 bases short, with 12 bases between. Germline V gene sequence: CDR1 SEHNR, CDR2 FQNEAQ (reference sequence). The CDR3 DNA reads TGTGCCAGCAGCTTAGCTGCGGGGATAGGGTTCTTC. Translation: CASSLAAGIGFF.